The rows below give T cell receptor beta chains drawn from one sample of a study of identical twins. TCRdb used MiXCR to reprocess the 5' RACE reads, holding one entry per CDR3 protein. The sample consists of 1,800,000 or so distinct CDR3 sequences, under 35% of them appearing once. Sequenced input: cord blood. The source of these receptors is a newborn girl in good health. CDR3s include the opening cysteine and the closing phenylalanine or tryptophan. A D gene is named only where the DNA matches it firmly. Not all rows give a size; the values are once, few, many and, for expanded clones, a class.

j_call d_call v_call clone_size cdr3_length cdr3_aa cdr3_nt
TRBJ1-2 - TRBV28 - 12 CASTDFNYGYTF TGTGCCAGCACTGATTTCAACTATGGCTACACCTTC
TRBJ2-7 - TRBV27 - 17 CASSATGLANGPYEQYF TGTGCCAGCAGTGCCACGGGGCTGGCGAATGGGCCCTACGAGCAGTACTTC
TRBJ1-2 - TRBV10-3 many 14 CAISEWRGNYGYTF TGTGCCATCAGTGAATGGCGGGGTAACTATGGCTACACCTTC
TRBJ2-1 TRBD1 TRBV29-1 few 14 CSVEGTGGEDEQFF TGCAGCGTTGAGGGGACAGGGGGCGAAGATGAGCAGTTCTTC
TRBJ1-4 TRBD1 TRBV4-2 few 23 CASSQVLAGQGLRQRATNEKLFF TGTGCCAGCAGCCAAGTTTTGGCGGGACAGGGTTTGAGGCAGCGTGCAACTAATGAAAAACTGTTTTTT
TRBJ1-4 TRBD1 TRBV5-1 - 13 CASCQGANEKLFF TGCGCCAGCTGCCAGGGGGCTAATGAAAAACTGTTTTTT
TRBJ1-2 - TRBV25-1 - 14 CASSEGVQDYGYTF TGTGCCAGCAGTGAAGGGGTGCAGGACTATGGCTACACCTTC
TRBJ2-6 TRBD2 TRBV6-5 - 17 CASSFQGGSSGANVLTF TGTGCCAGCAGTTTTCAGGGAGGGAGCTCTGGGGCCAACGTCCTGACTTTC
TRBJ2-2 TRBD2 TRBV2 - 15 CASSLEGGGSGELFF TGTGCCAGCAGTCTCGAAGGCGGGGGATCCGGGGAGCTGTTTTTT
TRBJ2-7 TRBD2 TRBV29-1 - 13 CSVETSGSVEQYF TGCAGCGTTGAAACTAGCGGGAGTGTGGAGCAGTACTTC
TRBJ1-2 - TRBV27 - 15 CASRPSGGPHYGYTF TGTGCCAGCAGACCATCGGGGGGGCCCCACTATGGCTACACCTTC
TRBJ2-7 - TRBV15 once 13 CATSRDLGGEQYF TGTGCCACCAGCAGAGATCTTGGCGGCGAGCAGTACTTC